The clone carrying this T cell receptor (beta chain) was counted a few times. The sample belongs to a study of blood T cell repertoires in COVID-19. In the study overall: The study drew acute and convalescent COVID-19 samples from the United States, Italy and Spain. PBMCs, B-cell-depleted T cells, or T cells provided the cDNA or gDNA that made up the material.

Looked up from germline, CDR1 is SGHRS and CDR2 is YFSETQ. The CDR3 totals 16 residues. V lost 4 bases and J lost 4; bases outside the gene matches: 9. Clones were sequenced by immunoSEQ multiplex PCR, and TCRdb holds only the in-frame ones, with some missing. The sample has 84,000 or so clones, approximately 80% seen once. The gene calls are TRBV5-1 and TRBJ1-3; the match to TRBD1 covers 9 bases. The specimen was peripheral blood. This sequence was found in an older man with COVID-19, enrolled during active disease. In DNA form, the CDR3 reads TGCGCCAGCAGCCCCGGGACAGGGCTTTCGGGAAACACCATATATTTT. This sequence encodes CASSPGTGLSGNTIYF.